The T cell receptor (beta chain) described here comes from a study of blood T cell repertoires in COVID-19. Assay: immunoSEQ multiplex PCR; the TCRdb copy retains only in-frame clones and omits some. The profile shows approximately 470,000 clones, approximately 86% of them singletons. The recovered donors of Cohort 3 showed two negative PCRs, clearance, or symptom resolution. The receptor comes from a woman between 18 and 29 years old who had recovered from COVID-19. Sequencing input: PBMCs or T cells enriched from blood (not recorded which).

The CDR3 DNA sequence: TGTGCCAGTACCACCATGGCAAATACCAATCAGCCCCAGCATTTT. This sequence encodes CASTTMANTNQPQHF. The chain has TRBV19 and TRBJ1-5, with D hard to call. The germline CDR1 and CDR2 sequences are LNHDA and SQIVND (reference sequence). V was pared by 7 bases and J by 3 bases, with 16 bases between. The CDR3 length is 15 residues.